This T cell receptor (beta chain) came from a study of blood T cell repertoires in COVID-19. On the study more broadly: T cells, B-cell-depleted T cells, or PBMCs supplied cDNA or gDNA.

Enrolled through a virtual design, the participants were between roughly 18 and 89 years of age and came from some 25 US areas. This CDR3 contains 14 residues. CDR1 is MNHEY, CDR2 SVGAGI, per germline. Trimming took off 8 bases at V and 3 bases at J, with 14 bases between the two ends. Measured with immunoSEQ multiplex PCR; TCRdb has only the in-frame clones, and not every one. The sample records around 230,000 clones, approximately 88% being singletons. The clonotype originates from a woman in her thirties or forties with acute COVID-19. Material for sequencing was PBMCs or T cells enriched from blood (not recorded which). The V call is TRBV6-5, the J call TRBJ1-5, with D possibly matching TRBD1 (5 bases). CDR3 sequence (DNA): TGTGCCAGCGGTCGGGGGGTTATCAATCAGCCCCAGCATTTT. This codes for CASGRGVINQPQHF.